Listed below are T cell receptor beta chains from one sample, sequenced in a study of high-grade serous ovarian cancer treatment subgroups. Sequencing used immunoSEQ multiplex PCR; TCRdb keeps in-frame clones, though not all of them. The table lists around 30,000 clones, about 81% of them singletons. The specimen sequenced was tumor tissue. These receptors were taken from a human donor with high-grade serous ovarian cancer. Each CDR3 is given with its conserved first and last residue. D genes are given only for firm matches. For some rows the clone size is stated as once, few or many, or as a class when expanded; others skip it.

V: TRBV7-2
size: NA
D: TRBD1
length: 15
J: TRBJ2-7
CDR3: CASSPRQGRYYEQYF
DNA: TGTGCCAGCAGCCCGCGACAGGGAAGGTACTACGAGCAGTACTTC

V: TRBV4-2
size: NA
D: NA
length: 16
J: TRBJ2-3
CDR3: CASSQGRRDYTDTQYF
DNA: TGTGCCAGCAGCCAAGGTCGGCGGGATTACACAGATACGCAGTATTTT

V: TRBV28
size: NA
D: NA
length: 12
J: TRBJ2-5
CDR3: CASRTQGETQYF
DNA: TGTGCCAGCAGAACCCAGGGGGAGACCCAGTACTTC

V: TRBV19
size: NA
D: NA
length: 13
J: TRBJ2-7
CDR3: CASSTSLAYEQYF
DNA: TGTGCCAGTAGTACTTCACTGGCCTACGAGCAGTACTTC

V: TRBV9
size: NA
D: NA
length: 16
J: TRBJ2-3
CDR3: CASSPFAGSSTDTQYF
DNA: TGTGCCAGCAGCCCCTTCGCGGGGTCTAGCACAGATACGCAGTATTTT

V: TRBV30
size: once
D: NA
length: 14
J: TRBJ2-7
CDR3: CAWKRAQTSYEQYF
DNA: TGTGCCTGGAAAAGGGCTCAGACCTCCTACGAGCAGTACTTC

V: TRBV11-2
size: NA
D: TRBD1
length: 14
J: TRBJ2-2
CDR3: CASSAQGVHRELFF
DNA: TGTGCCAGCAGCGCACAGGGGGTACACCGGGAGCTGTTTTTT

V: TRBV7-2
size: once
D: NA
length: 14
J: TRBJ2-2
CDR3: CASSHRRNTGELFF
DNA: TGTGCCAGCAGCCACAGACGGAACACCGGGGAGCTGTTTTTT

V: TRBV19
size: NA
D: NA
length: 14
J: TRBJ1-2
CDR3: CASSGSLGTGGYTF
DNA: TGTGCCAGTAGCGGTAGCCTGGGAACAGGCGGCTACACCTTC

V: TRBV7-3
size: NA
D: TRBD2
length: 18
J: TRBJ2-1
CDR3: CASSPGLADARGWDEQFF
DNA: TGTGCCAGCAGCCCGGGACTAGCGGACGCCCGCGGGTGGGATGAGCAGTTCTTC

V: TRBV5-6
size: NA
D: NA
length: 13
J: TRBJ1-1
CDR3: CASSLGPNTEAFF
DNA: TGTGCCAGCAGCTTGGGTCCGAACACTGAAGCTTTCTTT

V: TRBV5-5
size: NA
D: NA
length: 14
J: TRBJ2-2
CDR3: CASSWKANTGELFF
DNA: TGTGCCAGCAGCTGGAAAGCGAACACCGGGGAGCTGTTTTTT

V: TRBV2
size: NA
D: NA
length: 16
J: TRBJ2-3
CDR3: CASSEWGASSTDTQYF
DNA: TGTGCCAGCAGTGAATGGGGGGCATCTAGCACAGATACGCAGTATTTT

V: TRBV15
size: NA
D: NA
length: 14
J: TRBJ1-3
CDR3: CATSRGGAGNTIYF
DNA: TGTGCCACCAGCAGAGGAGGGGCTGGAAACACCATATATTTT

V: TRBV18
size: NA
D: TRBD1
length: 15
J: TRBJ2-7
CDR3: CASSPLGTGTHEQYF
DNA: TGTGCCAGCTCACCACTCGGGACAGGGACCCACGAGCAGTACTTC

V: TRBV7-6
size: NA
D: TRBD1
length: 18
J: TRBJ2-3
CDR3: CASSLGTGGVRRGDTQYF
DNA: TGTGCCAGCAGCCTAGGGACAGGGGGCGTCCGCCGGGGAGATACGCAGTATTTT

V: TRBV6-1
size: NA
D: NA
length: 14
J: TRBJ2-5
CDR3: CASSEATGSETQYF
DNA: TGTGCCAGCAGTGAAGCTACAGGGTCAGAGACCCAGTACTTC

V: TRBV20-1
size: NA
D: NA
length: 11
J: TRBJ2-7
CDR3: CSARDSYEQYF
DNA: TGCAGTGCTAGAGACAGTTACGAGCAGTACTTC

V: TRBV6-4
size: NA
D: NA
length: 13
J: TRBJ2-5
CDR3: CASSLSGSETQYF
DNA: TGTGCCAGCAGTCTCTCAGGGTCTGAGACCCAGTACTTC

V: TRBV11-2
size: NA
D: NA
length: 14
J: TRBJ2-4
CDR3: CASSFGPAKNIQYF
DNA: TGTGCCAGCAGCTTTGGGCCCGCCAAAAACATTCAGTACTTC

V: TRBV2
size: few
D: NA
length: 15
J: TRBJ1-4
CDR3: CASSEGKGLTGKLFF
DNA: TGTGCCAGCAGTGAAGGGAAAGGTCTCACCGGAAAACTGTTTTTT

V: TRBV30
size: NA
D: TRBD1
length: 14
J: TRBJ1-2
CDR3: CAWNPTGYSYGYTF
DNA: TGTGCCTGGAACCCGACAGGGTACAGCTATGGCTACACCTTC

V: TRBV7-3
size: NA
D: TRBD1
length: 18
J: TRBJ1-1
CDR3: CASSLTRTGGRSNTEAFF
DNA: TGTGCCAGCAGCTTAACCCGAACAGGGGGCAGGTCGAACACTGAAGCTTTCTTT

V: TRBV30
size: NA
D: NA
length: 11
J: TRBJ2-7
CDR3: CAWSVQEEQYF
DNA: TGTGCCTGGAGTGTACAGGAGGAGCAGTACTTC

V: TRBV9
size: NA
D: TRBD1
length: 13
J: TRBJ2-7
CDR3: CASGQGALGEQYF
DNA: TGTGCCAGCGGACAGGGGGCCTTGGGTGAGCAGTACTTC

V: TRBV7-9
size: NA
D: NA
length: 15
J: TRBJ1-1
CDR3: CASSLGHFMNTEAFF
DNA: TGTGCCAGCAGCTTAGGGCACTTCATGAACACTGAAGCTTTCTTT